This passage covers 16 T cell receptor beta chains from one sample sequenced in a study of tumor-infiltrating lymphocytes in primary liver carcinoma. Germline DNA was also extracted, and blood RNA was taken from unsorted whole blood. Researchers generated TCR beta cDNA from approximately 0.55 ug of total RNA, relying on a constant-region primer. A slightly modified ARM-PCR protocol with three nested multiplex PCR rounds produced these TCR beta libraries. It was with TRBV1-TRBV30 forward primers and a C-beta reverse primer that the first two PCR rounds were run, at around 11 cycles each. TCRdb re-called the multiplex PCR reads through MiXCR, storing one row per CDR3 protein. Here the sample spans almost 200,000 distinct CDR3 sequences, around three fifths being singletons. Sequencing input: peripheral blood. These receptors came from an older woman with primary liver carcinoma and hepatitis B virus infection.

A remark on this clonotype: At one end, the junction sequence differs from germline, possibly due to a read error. The chain's CDR3 is CASSPNLGWKAQYF. For the CDR3, the DNA is TGTGCTAGCAGCCCGAACCTAGGCTGGAAGGCCCAGTACTTC. J is TRBJ2-5 and V is TRBV28, with D unresolved. Germline-derived CDR1 and CDR2 are MDHEN and SYDVKM. This CDR3 is 14 amino acids long.

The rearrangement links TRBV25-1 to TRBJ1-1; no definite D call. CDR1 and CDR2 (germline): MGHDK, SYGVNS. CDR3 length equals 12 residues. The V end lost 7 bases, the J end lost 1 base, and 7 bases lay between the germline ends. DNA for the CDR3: TGTGCCAGCAAGAAGGGGAACACTGAAGCTTTCTTT. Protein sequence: CASKKGNTEAFF.

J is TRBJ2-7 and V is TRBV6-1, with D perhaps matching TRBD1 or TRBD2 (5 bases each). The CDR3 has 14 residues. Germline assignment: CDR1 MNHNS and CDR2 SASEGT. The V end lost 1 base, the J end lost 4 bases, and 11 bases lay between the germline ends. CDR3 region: CASSEGSEGYEQYF. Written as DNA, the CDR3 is TGTGCCAGCAGTGAAGGTTCCGAGGGGTACGAGCAGTACTTC.

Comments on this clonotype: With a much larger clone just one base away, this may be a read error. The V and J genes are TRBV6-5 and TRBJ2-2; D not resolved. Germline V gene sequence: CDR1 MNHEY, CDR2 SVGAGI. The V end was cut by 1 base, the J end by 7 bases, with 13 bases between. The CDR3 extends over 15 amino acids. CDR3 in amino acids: CASSYLSRDGGELFF. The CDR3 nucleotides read TGTGCCAGCAGTTACTTGTCCAGAGACGGCGGGGAGCTGTTTTTT.

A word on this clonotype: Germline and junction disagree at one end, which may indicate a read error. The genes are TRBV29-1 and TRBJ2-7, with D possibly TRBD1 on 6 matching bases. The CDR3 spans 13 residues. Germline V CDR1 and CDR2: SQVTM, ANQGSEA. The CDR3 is CCVKGQCFYEQYF. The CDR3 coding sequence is TGCTGCGTGAAAGGACAGTGCTTCTACGAGCAGTACTTC.

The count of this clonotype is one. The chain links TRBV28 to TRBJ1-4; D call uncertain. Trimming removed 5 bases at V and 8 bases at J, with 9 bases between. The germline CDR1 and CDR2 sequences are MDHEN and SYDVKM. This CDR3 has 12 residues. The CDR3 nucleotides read TGTGCCAGCAGTCCCCCGAGAGAAAAACTGTTTTTT. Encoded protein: CASSPPREKLFF.

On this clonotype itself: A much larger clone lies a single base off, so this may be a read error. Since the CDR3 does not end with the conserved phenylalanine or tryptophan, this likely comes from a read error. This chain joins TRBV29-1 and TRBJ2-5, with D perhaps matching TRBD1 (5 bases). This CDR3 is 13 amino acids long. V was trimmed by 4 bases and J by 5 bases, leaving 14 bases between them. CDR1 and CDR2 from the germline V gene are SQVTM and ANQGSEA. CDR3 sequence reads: CSVVTGFRETQYL. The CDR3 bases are TGCAGCGTTGTCACAGGCTTTAGGGAGACCCAGTACTTA.

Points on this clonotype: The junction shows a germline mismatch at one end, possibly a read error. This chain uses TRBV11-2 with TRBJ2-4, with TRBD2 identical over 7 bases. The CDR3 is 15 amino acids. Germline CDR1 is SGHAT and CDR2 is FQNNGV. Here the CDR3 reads CASSLEPTSQAIQYF. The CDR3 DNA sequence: TGTGCGAGCAGCTTAGAACCGACTAGCCAGGCCATTCAGTACTTC. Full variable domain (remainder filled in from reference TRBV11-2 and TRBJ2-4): EAGVAQSPRYKIIEKRQSVAFWCNPISGHATLYWYQQILGQGPKLLIQFQNNGVVDDSQLPKDRFSAERLKGVDSTLKIQPAKLEDSAVYLCASSLEPTSQAIQYFGAGTRLSVL.

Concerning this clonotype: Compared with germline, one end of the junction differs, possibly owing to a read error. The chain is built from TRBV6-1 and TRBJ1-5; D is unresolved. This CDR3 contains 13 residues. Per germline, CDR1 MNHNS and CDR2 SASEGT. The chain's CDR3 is CASSEMGAQPQHF. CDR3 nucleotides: TGTGCCAGCAGTGAAATGGGCGCTCAGCCTCAGCATTTT.

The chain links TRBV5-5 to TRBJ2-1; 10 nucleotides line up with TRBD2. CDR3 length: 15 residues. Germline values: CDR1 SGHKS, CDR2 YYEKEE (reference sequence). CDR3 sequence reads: CVISARTSGNNEQFF. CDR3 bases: TGTGTCATCAGCGCGCGGACTAGCGGTAACAATGAGCAGTTCTTC.

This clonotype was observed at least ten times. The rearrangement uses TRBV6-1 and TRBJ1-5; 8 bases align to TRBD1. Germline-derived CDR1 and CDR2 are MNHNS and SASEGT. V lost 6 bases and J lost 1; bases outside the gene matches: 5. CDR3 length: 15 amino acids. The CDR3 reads CASSPGQGSNQPQHF. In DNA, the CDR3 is TGTGCCAGCAGCCCCGGACAGGGCAGCAATCAGCCCCAGCATTTT.

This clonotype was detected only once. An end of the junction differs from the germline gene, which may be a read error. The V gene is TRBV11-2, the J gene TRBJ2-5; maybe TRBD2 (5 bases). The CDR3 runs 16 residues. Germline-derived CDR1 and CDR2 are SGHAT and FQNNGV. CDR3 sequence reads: CASSYSRASRRETLYF. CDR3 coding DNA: TGTGCCAGCAGCTACTCCCGTGCTAGCAGGAGAGAGACCCTGTACTTC. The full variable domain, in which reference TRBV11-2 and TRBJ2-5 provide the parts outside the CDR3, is EAGVAQSPRYKIIEKRQSVAFWCNPISGHATLYWYQQILGQGPKLLIQFQNNGVVDDSQLPKDRFSAERLKGVDSTLKIQPAKLEDSAVYLCASSYSRASRRETLYFGPGTRLLVL.

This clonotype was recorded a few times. The CDR3, as DNA: TGCGCCAGCAGCTTCCTAGCGGGAGGAAGGACAGATACGCAGTATTTT. As protein: CASSFLAGGRTDTQYF. V is TRBV5-1 and J is TRBJ2-3; 11 nucleotides agree with TRBD2. J gave up 3 bases and V 2 bases, and 5 bases lay outside the gene matches. Germline V gene lookup returns CDR1 SGHRS and CDR2 YFSETQ. CDR3 length: 16 amino acids. The whole variable domain, filled in from reference TRBV5-1 and TRBJ2-3, reads KAGVTQTPRYLIKTRGQQVTLSCSPISGHRSVSWYQQTPGQGLQFLFEYFSETQRNKGNFPGRFSGRQFSNSRSEMNVSTLELGDSALYLCASSFLAGGRTDTQYFGPGTRLTVL.

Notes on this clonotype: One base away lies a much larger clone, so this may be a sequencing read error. The CDR3 DNA follows: TGCAGCGTTGAAGATGGGAGTTGCTCCTACGAGCAGTACTTC. It specifies CSVEDGSCSYEQYF. The chain couples TRBV29-1 to TRBJ2-7; perhaps TRBD2 as D (5 bases). The germline V and J ends were trimmed by 0 bases and 0 bases, with 9 bases remaining between them. This CDR3 is 14 amino acids long. Germline loops: CDR1 SQVTM, CDR2 ANQGSEA.

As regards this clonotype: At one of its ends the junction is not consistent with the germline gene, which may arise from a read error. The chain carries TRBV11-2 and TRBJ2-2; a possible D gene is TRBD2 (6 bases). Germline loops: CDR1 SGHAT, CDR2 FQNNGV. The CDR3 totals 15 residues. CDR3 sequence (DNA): TGTGCCAGCAGCTTTAGCGGCAAGGCCACCGAGGAGCTGTTTTTC. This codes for CASSFSGKATEELFF.

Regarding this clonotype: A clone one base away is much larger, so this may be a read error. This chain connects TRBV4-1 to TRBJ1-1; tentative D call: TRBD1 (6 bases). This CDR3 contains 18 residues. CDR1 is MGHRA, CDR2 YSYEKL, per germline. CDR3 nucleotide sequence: TGCGACAGCAGCCAGGGGCCCCTAGGGGGTGGGCCGTGGGCTGAAGCTTTCTTT. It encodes CDSSQGPLGGGPWAEAFF.